A single sample gave rise to the 32 T cell receptor beta chains below, sequenced in a study of glioma-infiltrating T cells after dendritic cell vaccination. Stated time point: after dendritic cell vaccination, including at tumor progression/relapse. Here immunoSEQ multiplex PCR was the method, and the copy in TCRdb shows in-frame clones only, minus some. In the table there are more than 70,000 clones, roughly 84% of which are singletons. The specimen comprised blood, sampled after dendritic cell vaccination. Receptors were obtained from a human donor with glioblastoma.

The chain carries TRBV7-9 and TRBJ2-3; 9 bases are a match to TRBD2. The J segment lost 2 bases and the V segment lost 3 bases, leaving 3 bases of the junction unmatched. This CDR3 spans 15 amino acids. Germline V CDR1 and CDR2: SEHNR, FQNEAQ (reference sequence). DNA for the CDR3: TGTGCCAGCAGCTTTGGCGGGGGGGTCACAGATACGCAGTATTTT. It specifies CASSFGGGVTDTQYF.

The chain has TRBV9 and TRBJ2-2; D uncertain. V lost 0 bases and J 0 bases, leaving 6 bases between the germline ends. The CDR3 has 15 residues. Per germline, CDR1 SGDLS and CDR2 YYNGEE. The CDR3 nucleotides read TGTGCCAGCAGCGTAGATGCAGCGAACACCGGGGAGCTGTTTTTT. Translating gives CASSVDAANTGELFF.

The rearrangement uses TRBV5-8 and TRBJ1-2, with TRBD1 matching over 8 bases. The CDR3 is made up of 15 amino acids. V trimming: 3 bases; J trimming: 7 bases; junction bases outside the gene matches: 11. In germline, CDR1 is SGHTS, CDR2 YDEGEE. The CDR3 DNA reads TGTGCCAGCAGCTATCAATTACAGGGGGAAGGTGGCTACACCTTC. Amino acids: CASSYQLQGEGGYTF.

This chain links TRBV29-1 with TRBJ2-5; TRBD1 is a possible D gene (7 bases). V lost 6 bases, J lost 7 bases, and 12 bases lay in between. The CDR3 extends over 11 amino acids. Germline-derived CDR1 and CDR2 are SQVTM and ANQGSEA. This CDR3 reads CSVYRGGTQYF. The CDR3 region has the DNA TGCAGCGTGTACAGGGGAGGGACCCAGTACTTC.

The chain carries TRBV7-3 and TRBJ2-5; the match to TRBD2 covers 10 bases. The last part of the DNA fits TRBJ2-7 better; the J call may be wrong. Germline CDR1 SGHTA, CDR2 FQGTGA. The CDR3 contains 15 residues. CDR3 residues: CASSPASGRIYEQYF. The CDR3, as DNA: TGTGCCAGCAGCCCCGCTAGCGGGAGAATCTACGAGCAGTACTTC.

The rearrangement links TRBV7-6 to TRBJ2-7; 10 nucleotides align to TRBD2. The germline CDR1 and CDR2 sequences are SGHVS and FNYEAQ. V lost 4 bases and J lost 2; bases outside the gene matches: 14. The CDR3 has 18 residues. The CDR3 DNA follows: TGTGCCAGCAGCTCCCTCCCTCCGACTAGCGGGCAAACCTACGAGCAGTACTTC. Amino acids: CASSSLPPTSGQTYEQYF. Drawing the rest from reference TRBV7-6 and TRBJ2-7, the complete variable domain is GAGVSQSPRYKVTKRGQDVALRCDPISGHVSLYWYRQALGQGPEFLTYFNYEAQQDKSGLPNDRFSAERPEGSISTLTIQRTEQRDSAMYRCASSSLPPTSGQTYEQYFGPGTRLTVT.

The chain employs TRBV5-3 and TRBJ1-2; 7 nucleotides align to TRBD1. TRBV5-3 is an open reading frame, and its role is uncertain. The CDR3 totals 15 residues. With V trimmed by 1 base and J by 4 bases, 7 bases remained unmatched. The DNA for the CDR3 is TGTGCCAGAAGCTTGATTTGCAGGGGGAGCTATGGCTACACCTTC. It codes for CARSLICRGSYGYTF.

The V call is TRBV6-1, the J call TRBJ1-1; no firm D call. V shed 4 bases and J shed 0 bases, with 6 bases lying between them. CDR3 length: 13 amino acids. CDR1 MNHNS and CDR2 SASEGT come from the germline V gene. CDR3 residues: CASSATVNTEAFF. DNA for the CDR3: TGTGCCAGCAGTGCCACAGTGAACACTGAAGCTTTCTTT.

The CDR3 loop reads CASSDSSAVYDEQFF. Written as DNA, the CDR3 is TGTGCCAGCAGTGACTCGTCAGCGGTGTACGATGAGCAGTTCTTC. The V and J genes are TRBV6-4 and TRBJ2-1; D may be TRBD2 (5 bases). CDR3 length: 15 amino acids. The V gene's germline CDR1 is MRHNA and CDR2 SNTAGT. Between the trimmed V and J ends, which lost 0 bases and 8 bases, there was a span of 14 bases.

This clone was recorded once. The rearrangement uses TRBV2 and TRBJ1-1; the match to TRBD1 covers 11 bases. V trimming: 8 bases; J trimming: 0 bases; junction bases outside the gene matches: 2. CDR1 and CDR2 (germline): SNHLY, FYNNEI. The CDR3 is made up of 14 amino acids. The DNA of the CDR3 is TGTGCCAGCGGACAGGGGGCTTTGAACACTGAAGCTTTCTTT. This codes for CASGQGALNTEAFF.

J is TRBJ1-6 and V is TRBV27; tentative D call: TRBD1 (5 bases). CDR1 and CDR2 from the germline V gene are MNHEY and SMNVEV (reference sequence). The CDR3 length is 13 residues. V was trimmed by 2 bases and J by 13 bases, leaving 12 bases between them. The CDR3 loop is CASSLAGLGPLHF. CDR3 coding DNA: TGTGCCAGCAGTTTAGCAGGGTTAGGGCCCCTCCACTTT.

J is TRBJ2-2 and V is TRBV6-1, with D possibly matching TRBD2 (6 bases). The CDR3 consists of 15 residues. With 6 bases removed from V and 3 bases from J, the gap between germline ends came to 14 bases. Germline V gene data show CDR1 as MNHNS and CDR2 as SASEGT. CDR3 coding DNA: TGTGCCAGCAGACCGGGACTGATACACACCGGGGAGCTGTTTTTT. Amino acids: CASRPGLIHTGELFF.

The chain employs TRBV19 and TRBJ2-7; D is unresolved. Trimming stripped 4 bases from V and 3 bases from J, with 16 bases between. Germline V gene data show CDR1 as LNHDA and CDR2 as SQIVND (reference sequence). This CDR3 spans 15 amino acids. The CDR3 is CASSTETTADYEQYF. The DNA for the CDR3 is TGTGCCAGTAGTACCGAGACAACAGCCGACTACGAGCAGTACTTC. Variable domain in full (rest from reference TRBV19 and TRBJ2-7): DGGITQSPKYLFRKEGQNVTLSCEQNLNHDAMYWYRQDPGQGLRLIYYSQIVNDFQKGDIAEGYSVSREKKESFPLTVTSAQKNPTAFYLCASSTETTADYEQYFGPGTRLTVT.

The DNA of the CDR3 is TGTGCTAGTGGCTCCGTGGGAGGGGCCTACAATGAGCAGTTCTTC. It yields the protein CASGSVGGAYNEQFF. The chain has TRBV12-5 and TRBJ2-1; 7 bases are a match to TRBD2. Losses at the gene ends were 6 bases for V and 2 bases for J; bases not matched to a gene: 7. Germline V gives CDR1 LGHNT, CDR2 FRNRAP. The CDR3 is 15 residues long.

This clone was seen a handful of times. The chain carries TRBV5-6 and TRBJ2-7, with TRBD2 matching 9 bases. V trimming: 2 bases; J trimming: 2 bases; junction bases outside the gene matches: 2. Germline CDR1 and CDR2: SGHDT and YYEEEE. There are 14 residues in the CDR3. The DNA of the CDR3 is TGTGCCAGCAGCTTTAGCGGGAGAACCTACGAGCAGTACTTC. Amino acids: CASSFSGRTYEQYF.

The chain has TRBV9 and TRBJ2-2; the D is unclear. V was pared by 0 bases and J by 3 bases, with 6 bases between. CDR1 SGDLS and CDR2 YYNGEE come from the germline V gene. The CDR3 has 14 amino acids. The CDR3 nucleotides are TGTGCCAGCAGCGTAGAGCCGTACACCGGGGAGCTGTTTTTT. It yields the protein CASSVEPYTGELFF.

The chain combines TRBV29-1 with TRBJ1-2; D not resolved. There are 11 residues in the CDR3. Germline values: CDR1 SQVTM, CDR2 ANQGSEA. Trimming stripped 7 bases from V and 6 bases from J, with 12 bases between. Here the CDR3 reads CSAEALNGYTF. DNA for the CDR3: TGCAGCGCAGAGGCCCTGAATGGCTACACCTTC.

The rearrangement links TRBV6-5 to TRBJ2-7; D ambiguous. CDR3 length: 14 amino acids. In germline, CDR1 is MNHEY, CDR2 SVGAGI. V gave up 0 bases and J gave up 3 bases, with 9 bases separating them. The CDR3 DNA sequence: TGTGCCAGCAGTTACTCTAACTCCGACTACGAGCAGTACTTC. Encoded protein: CASSYSNSDYEQYF.

This clone was recorded only once. The V and J genes are TRBV7-3 and TRBJ1-2; TRBD1 might be the D (5 bases). Germline CDR1 SGHTA, CDR2 FQGTGA. The CDR3 totals 15 residues. V was cut by 2 bases and J by 7 bases, with 17 bases left in between. CDR3 protein: CASSLRPGGLSGYTF. DNA for the CDR3: TGTGCCAGCAGCTTACGCCCGGGGGGGTTGAGTGGCTACACCTTC. The whole variable domain, filled in from reference TRBV7-3 and TRBJ1-2, reads GAGVSQTPSNKVTEKGKYVELRCDPISGHTALYWYRQSLGQGPEFLIYFQGTGAADDSGLPNDRFFAVRPEGSVSTLKIQRTERGDSAVYLCASSLRPGGLSGYTFGSGTRLTVV.

The chain's CDR3 is CASLRQGSYEQYF. The CDR3 DNA follows: TGTGCCAGCTTACGACAGGGTTCCTACGAGCAGTACTTC. The chain links TRBV11-2 to TRBJ2-7, with TRBD1 matching over 7 bases. The V gene's germline CDR1 is SGHAT and CDR2 FQNNGV. This CDR3 comprises 13 residues. V shed 8 bases and J 1 base; nucleotides not matched to a gene: 5.

The chain uses TRBV30 and TRBJ2-1, with D possibly matching TRBD1 (6 bases). This CDR3 has 15 amino acids. Trimming shortened V by 2 bases and J by 4 bases, and 15 bases separated the two germline ends. The V gene's germline CDR1 is GTSNPN and CDR2 SVGIG (reference sequence). The CDR3 reads CAWSLGQTSYNEQFF. The DNA of the CDR3 is TGTGCCTGGAGTCTCGGACAGACCTCATACAATGAGCAGTTCTTC.

The chain has TRBV7-2 and TRBJ2-1; D ambiguous. The CDR3 has 12 residues. Trimming stripped 2 bases from V and 3 bases from J, with 2 bases between. Looked up from germline, CDR1 is SGHTA and CDR2 is FQGNSA. This CDR3 is CASSLYYNEQFF. The CDR3 DNA follows: TGTGCCAGCAGCTTATACTACAATGAGCAGTTCTTC.

This clone was detected once. The chain joins TRBV2 to TRBJ2-5, with D possibly matching TRBD2 (7 bases). The V gene lost 4 bases and the J gene lost 5 bases, with 17 bases spanning the gap. This CDR3 contains 15 residues. Germline CDR1 reads SNHLY; CDR2 reads FYNNEI. CDR3 loop: CASSVRGPQRETQYF. The CDR3 bases are TGTGCCAGCAGTGTGCGGGGGCCACAAAGGGAGACCCAGTACTTC.

This chain connects TRBV18 to TRBJ2-7, with 8 bases matching TRBD1. Unmatched junction bases numbered 8, after V lost 3 bases and J lost 4 bases. This CDR3 is built from 15 residues. In germline, CDR1 is KGHSH, CDR2 LQKENI. This CDR3 reads CASSPPRDRSYEQYF. In nucleotides, the CDR3 is TGTGCCAGCTCACCGCCCAGGGACAGGAGTTACGAGCAGTACTTC.

This chain joins TRBV15 and TRBJ2-7; possible D gene TRBD1, 5 bases. This CDR3 is built from 13 residues. Germline V gene sequence: CDR1 LNHNV, CDR2 YYDKDF (reference sequence). V lost 5 bases and J 5 bases, leaving 13 bases between the germline ends. For the CDR3, the DNA is TGTGCCACCAGCCCCACAGGAATCCACGAGCAGTACTTC. It specifies CATSPTGIHEQYF.

The CDR3 DNA follows: TGTGCCAGTAGAGGCAGGGTAGCAGATACGCAGTATTTT. Its protein product is CASRGRVADTQYF. This chain uses TRBV19 with TRBJ2-3, with D possibly matching TRBD1 (5 bases). Germline V gene data show CDR1 as LNHDA and CDR2 as SQIVND (reference sequence). Trimming left V 6 bases short and J 4 bases short, with 11 bases between. This CDR3 is built from 13 residues.

CDR3 in amino acids: CASSPPSGREDETQYF. As DNA, the CDR3 is TGTGCCAGCTCACCACCGTCAGGCAGGGAGGATGAGACCCAGTACTTC. The chain employs TRBV18 and TRBJ2-5, with D possibly TRBD2 on 6 matching bases. The V end was cut by 0 bases, the J end by 5 bases, with 16 bases between. Germline assignment: CDR1 KGHSH and CDR2 LQKENI. The CDR3 is made up of 16 amino acids. Filled out from reference TRBV18 and TRBJ2-5, the complete variable domain reads NAGVMQNPRHLVRRRGQEARLRCSPMKGHSHVYWYRQLPEEGLKFMVYLQKENIIDESGMPKERFSAEFPKEGPSILRIQQVVRGDSAAYFCASSPPSGREDETQYFGPGTRLLVL.

This sequence joins TRBV10-2 and TRBJ1-2; D may be TRBD1 (6 bases). Germline lookup yields CDR1 WSHSY and CDR2 SAAADI. V was clipped by 1 base and J by 6 bases, with 15 bases between them. The CDR3 loop spans 15 amino acids. The CDR3 DNA reads as TGCGCCAGCAGTGAGTACTTTCGGGGGGCCGATGGCTACACCTTC. Translated: CASSEYFRGADGYTF.

The chain is built from TRBV18 and TRBJ2-1; TRBD2 agrees at 9 bases. The V and J ends lost 3 bases and 0 bases, in that order; junction bases with no gene match: 3. The CDR3 loop spans 16 amino acids. Per the germline V gene, CDR1 is KGHSH and CDR2 is LQKENI. The CDR3: CASSPGAGGSYNEQFF. CDR3 DNA sequence: TGTGCCAGCTCACCTGGAGCGGGAGGCTCCTACAATGAGCAGTTCTTC. The full variable domain, completed using reference TRBV18 and TRBJ2-1, is NAGVMQNPRHLVRRRGQEARLRCSPMKGHSHVYWYRQLPEEGLKFMVYLQKENIIDESGMPKERFSAEFPKEGPSILRIQQVVRGDSAAYFCASSPGAGGSYNEQFFGPGTRLTVL.

The V call is TRBV6-1, the J call TRBJ2-5; TRBD1 matches at 9 bases. The germline V gene encodes CDR1 MNHNS and CDR2 SASEGT. The CDR3 contains 15 residues. Losses at the gene ends were 6 bases for V and 11 bases for J; bases not matched to a gene: 16. CDR3 amino acids: CASRLGQGTAFEQYF. CDR3 DNA: TGTGCCAGCAGATTGGGACAGGGTACGGCTTTTGAGCAGTACTTC.

V and J are TRBV6-4 and TRBJ2-2; D unclear. The ends were cut back, 0 bases at V and 7 bases at J, with 6 bases in the middle. This CDR3 spans 13 amino acids. CDR1 and CDR2 from the germline V gene are MRHNA and SNTAGT. The CDR3 DNA reads TGTGCCAGCAGTGACTCGGCTAGCGGGGAGCTGTTTTTT. Encoded protein: CASSDSASGELFF.

The chain couples TRBV6-5 to TRBJ1-5, with 10 bases that match TRBD1. V shed 0 bases and J 5 bases; nucleotides not matched to a gene: 1. Germline V CDR1 and CDR2: MNHEY, SVGAGI. This CDR3 spans 15 amino acids. CDR3 residues: CASSYSGTGDQPQHF. CDR3 sequence (DNA): TGTGCCAGCAGTTACTCCGGGACAGGGGATCAGCCCCAGCATTTT.